The rows below give T cell receptor beta chains drawn from one sample of a study of sequential checkpoint blockade in melanoma. Assay: immunoSEQ multiplex PCR; the TCRdb copy retains only in-frame clones and omits some. The sample holds about 14,000 clones; around two thirds are singletons and the top ten take roughly a third. This specimen was CD8+ T cells sorted from blood (inferred from file names), taken from a patient given nivolumab and ipilimumab in sequence. The receptor set was obtained from a human donor with melanoma. Both conserved end residues are part of each CDR3. Rows give clone size only sometimes, using once, few, many, or a class for an expanded clone.

j_call clone_size v_call cdr3_aa
TRBJ1-6 . TRBV10-3 CAISGDRLTSPLHF
TRBJ2-1 . TRBV10-3 CAISESGLHNEQFF
TRBJ2-7 . TRBV6-1 CASSSGTGGWEQYF
TRBJ1-2 . TRBV29-1 CSVPDRGAHGYTF
TRBJ2-3 . TRBV7-8 CASSPYTSGITDTQYF
TRBJ1-2 . TRBV6-6 CASRTVGGDYGYTF
. . TRBV15 CATSRVASEPYEQYF
TRBJ2-1 . TRBV19 CASSLSRGSYNEQFF
TRBJ2-7 . TRBV6-5 CASSRGGYEQYF
TRBJ2-2 . TRBV27 CASSIGTGLFF
TRBJ1-1 few TRBV6-6 CATEGGVEAFF
TRBJ2-7 . TRBV11-3 CASSQDETTSGGYEQYF
TRBJ1-3 . TRBV10-3 CAISVTGDSSSGNTIYF
TRBJ2-5 . TRBV7-8 CASSQGGGPIRETQYF
TRBJ1-1 . TRBV7-7 CASSLAIGGEAFF
TRBJ2-1 . TRBV29-1 CSGLLAGGSYNEQFF
TRBJ2-7 . TRBV5-5 CASSFQGNTYEQYF
TRBJ2-6 . TRBV9 CASSPPGLWGGANVLTF
TRBJ2-1 . TRBV13 CASSQSGSKYNEQFF
TRBJ1-2 . TRBV25-1 CASRDRGNGYTF
TRBJ2-1 . TRBV9 CASSVGGTRADEQFF
TRBJ1-2 few TRBV6-6 CATDRAGYGYTF
TRBJ2-7 few TRBV7-9 CASSWTGNEQYF
TRBJ2-5 . TRBV9 CASSGQGGTQYF
TRBJ1-5 . TRBV9 CASSVGIGAQHF
TRBJ1-2 . TRBV2 CARTEEYNYGYTF
TRBJ2-7 few TRBV6-5 CASSQLAGRSYEQYF
TRBJ1-2 . TRBV7-9 CASSLTQGPGLTF
TRBJ2-1 . TRBV27 CASTGRAGNEQFF
TRBJ2-7 . TRBV12-5 CASGLTSPYEQYF
TRBJ2-1 . TRBV7-2 CASSLSLAGNEQFF